The sample holds a few counts of the clone carrying this T cell receptor beta chain. Its antigen is currently unknown. The V and J ends lost 1 base and 7 bases respectively, with 28 bases between them. The CDR3 is 20 amino acids. TCRdb re-called the reads through MiXCR, storing one row per CDR3 protein. The sample yields approximately 500,000 distinct CDR3 sequences, 30% to 35% seen once. The record originates from a study of T cell repertoires in cytomegalovirus infection. General observations from the study: Cumulative frequency of public TCR beta families picked out carriers of CMV plus the relevant HLA.

The source was cultured PBMCs, collected from culture after CMV antigen stimulation. The chain links TRBV12-3 or TRBV12-4 to TRBJ2-2; tentative D call: TRBD2 (9 bases). The sequence came from a human donor in good health (CMV status not recorded). Some clones in this sample may be carry-over from other donors' samples. The CDR3 loop is CASSLGPGTSHRGILGELFF. DNA for the CDR3: TGTGCCAGCAGTTTAGGCCCCGGGACTAGCCACAGGGGGATTCTCGGGGAGCTGTTTTTT.